One and the same sample provided the 24 T cell receptor beta chains below, sequenced in a study of long-term antiretroviral therapy in people with HIV. The immunoSEQ assay was v3.0, run at survey level. Generated by immunoSEQ multiplex PCR, the TCRdb table keeps only in-frame clones and is missing some. The table shows approximately 21,000 clones, with approximately 80% occurring only once. This sample comprised unsorted PBMCs, obtained 0.5 years before starting antiretroviral therapy. The receptors shown here come from a young man with HIV.

The chain uses TRBV5-5 and TRBJ1-5; D perhaps matches TRBD1 (5 bases). The ends were cut back, 0 bases at V and 7 bases at J, with 14 bases in the middle. This CDR3 contains 15 residues. Looked up from germline, CDR1 is SGHKS and CDR2 is YYEKEE (reference sequence). The CDR3 region has the DNA TGTGCCAGCAGCTTGGTAAAGGGGACCGGGCAGCCCCAGCATTTT. Translation: CASSLVKGTGQPQHF.

The rearrangement joins TRBV19 to TRBJ2-1; 7 bases align to TRBD2. J lost 6 bases, V lost 6 bases, and 11 bases had no gene match. The CDR3 length is 15 residues. Germline values: CDR1 LNHDA, CDR2 SQIVND (reference sequence). CDR3 DNA sequence: TGTGCCAGTAGCCCAAGCGGGACTTTCGGCAATGAGCAGTTCTTC. This sequence encodes CASSPSGTFGNEQFF.

CDR3 sequence (DNA): TGCGCCAGCAGCCAAGGATCCCGTGCCGGGACAGAGAATAGCAATCAGCCCCAGCATTTT. It is translated as CASSQGSRAGTENSNQPQHF. The chain combines TRBV4-1 with TRBJ1-5; 7 positions agree with TRBD1. This CDR3 comprises 20 residues. J was trimmed by 0 bases and V by 1 base; bases with no gene match: 15. Germline assignment: CDR1 MGHRA and CDR2 YSYEKL.

The V gene is TRBV27, the J gene TRBJ2-1; 11 bases are a match to TRBD1. Per the germline V gene, CDR1 is MNHEY and CDR2 is SMNVEV (reference sequence). V trimming: 4 bases; J trimming: 8 bases; junction bases outside the gene matches: 7. The length of the CDR3 is 15 residues. CDR3 in amino acids: CASSSGQGVMDEQFF. DNA of the CDR3: TGTGCCAGCAGTTCGGGACAGGGGGTCATGGATGAGCAGTTCTTC.

This clone was detected once. The chain links TRBV11-2 to TRBJ2-7; a possible D gene is TRBD1 (6 bases). The germline V gene has CDR1 SGHAT and CDR2 FQNNGV. This CDR3 has 16 amino acids. The V and J ends lost 2 bases and 0 bases respectively, with 14 bases between them. The CDR3 bases are TGTGCCAGCAGCTTACAGACAGGAGAAAGCTCCTACGAGCAGTACTTC. This translates into CASSLQTGESSYEQYF.

V gene TRBV6-5 combines with J gene TRBJ2-1, with TRBD1 matching over 7 bases. Germline CDR1 and CDR2: MNHEY and SVGAGI. J gave up 9 bases and V 5 bases, and 7 bases lay outside the gene matches. CDR3 length: 13 residues. CDR3 sequence: CASSHGQAGEQFF. DNA for the CDR3: TGTGCCAGCAGTCATGGACAGGCGGGTGAGCAGTTCTTC.

The rearrangement uses TRBV9 and TRBJ2-1; D is possibly TRBD1 or TRBD2 (5 bases each). The length of the CDR3 is 15 residues. Germline CDR1 SGDLS, CDR2 YYNGEE. The V gene lost 1 base and the J gene lost 10 bases, with 18 bases spanning the gap. This CDR3 reads CASSVYRDEVEEQFF. CDR3 in DNA: TGTGCCAGCAGCGTATATCGGGACGAAGTGGAGGAGCAGTTCTTC.

As DNA, the CDR3 is TGTGCCAGCAGTTTGGGGGCTCTAGCGGGGGGGCAGAAGACCCAGTACTTC. Its translation: CASSLGALAGGQKTQYF. The chain links TRBV27 to TRBJ2-5, with 12 bases matching TRBD2. Germline V gene sequence: CDR1 MNHEY, CDR2 SMNVEV (reference sequence). With 3 bases clipped from V and 6 bases from J, the junction kept 11 bases outside the gene matches. The CDR3 extends over 17 amino acids.

This chain joins TRBV7-9 and TRBJ1-5; perhaps TRBD1 as D (6 bases). The CDR3 contains 15 residues. Germline V gives CDR1 SEHNR, CDR2 FQNEAQ (reference sequence). The V and J ends lost 1 base and 5 bases respectively, with 12 bases between them. CDR3 sequence: CASSLGGGLDQPQHF. CDR3 in DNA: TGTGCCAGCAGCTTAGGGGGGGGCCTCGATCAGCCCCAGCATTTT.

V usage is TRBV27 and J usage is TRBJ2-7; 10 nucleotides agree with TRBD2. Germline CDR1 MNHEY, CDR2 SMNVEV (reference sequence). The CDR3 extends over 14 amino acids. J gave up 1 base and V 8 bases, and 5 bases lay outside the gene matches. The CDR3: CASGASGGSYEQYF. CDR3 coding DNA: TGTGCCAGCGGGGCTAGCGGGGGTTCCTACGAGCAGTACTTC.

The V gene is TRBV27, the J gene TRBJ1-4; 9 nucleotides match TRBD1. Germline V gene data show CDR1 as MNHEY and CDR2 as SMNVEV (reference sequence). The trim removed 7 bases at V and 0 bases at J, leaving 6 bases unmatched. This CDR3 spans 16 amino acids. The DNA of the CDR3 is TGTGCCAGCAAGGAGAGGACAGGGGCAACTAATGAAAAACTGTTTTTT. Its protein is CASKERTGATNEKLFF.

The chain combines TRBV9 with TRBJ2-1; D gene uncertain. Germline V lookup: CDR1 SGDLS, CDR2 YYNGEE. V gave up 0 bases and J gave up 0 bases, with 7 bases separating them. The CDR3 loop spans 15 amino acids. The CDR3 nucleotides are TGTGCCAGCAGCGTAGGGCCAAGCTCCTACAATGAGCAGTTCTTC. Protein: CASSVGPSSYNEQFF.

V usage is TRBV6-5 and J usage is TRBJ2-7; D is possibly TRBD1 (6 bases). This CDR3 region has 12 residues. Trimming left V 6 bases short and J 6 bases short, with 12 bases between. Germline assignment: CDR1 MNHEY and CDR2 SVGAGI. The CDR3 protein is CASRTTGIEQYF. The CDR3 nucleotides are TGTGCCAGCAGGACCACAGGGATCGAGCAGTACTTC.

The chain links TRBV4-1 to TRBJ1-1, with D possibly matching TRBD1 (5 bases). V lost 1 base and J 0 bases, leaving 15 bases between the germline ends. This CDR3 contains 17 residues. Germline values: CDR1 MGHRA, CDR2 YSYEKL. CDR3 in DNA: TGCGCCAGCAGCCAAGTTGACAGAACCTTCATGAACACTGAAGCTTTCTTT. Protein: CASSQVDRTFMNTEAFF.

The rearrangement links TRBV19 to TRBJ2-1; D might be TRBD2 (7 bases). The V gene's germline CDR1 is LNHDA and CDR2 SQIVND (reference sequence). The CDR3 consists of 12 residues. Trimming cost V 9 bases and J 9 bases, with 15 bases left between them. The DNA for the CDR3 is TGTGCCAGCCACCAAGGGGGGGGTGAGCAGTTCTTC. As protein: CASHQGGGEQFF.

The rearrangement uses TRBV7-9 and TRBJ2-5, with 13 bases fitting TRBD2. This CDR3 region has 15 residues. Germline assignment: CDR1 SEHNR and CDR2 FQNEAQ (reference sequence). The trim removed 5 bases at V and 1 base at J, leaving 1 base unmatched. CDR3 sequence reads: CASSRLAGGQETQYF. The CDR3 nucleotides are TGTGCCAGCAGCCGACTAGCGGGGGGCCAAGAGACCCAGTACTTC.

This chain connects TRBV5-6 to TRBJ2-1; 9 nucleotides match TRBD2. Looked up from germline, CDR1 is SGHDT and CDR2 is YYEEEE. This CDR3 has 15 residues. J lost 12 bases, V lost 5 bases, and 15 bases had no gene match. The CDR3 here is CASSWRAGGFQRQFF. CDR3 nucleotides: TGTGCCAGCAGTTGGAGAGCGGGAGGATTTCAGCGGCAGTTCTTC. Full variable domain (remainder filled in from reference TRBV5-6 and TRBJ2-1): DAGVTQSPTHLIKTRGQQVTLRCSPKSGHDTVSWYQQALGQGPQFIFQYYEEEERQRGNFPDRFSGHQFPNYSSELNVNALLLGDSALYLCASSWRAGGFQRQFFGPGTRLTVL.

This clone has only a few counts. V and J are TRBV7-8 and TRBJ2-1; 10 bases fit TRBD2. The ends lost 4 bases at V and 9 bases at J; junction bases unmatched: 9. CDR3 length: 15 amino acids. Germline CDR1 is SGHVS and CDR2 is FQNEAQ. The CDR3, as DNA: TGTGCCAGCAGCTCCACTAGCGGGACTGGGGGTGAGCAGTTCTTC. Translated, it gives CASSSTSGTGGEQFF.

The V gene is TRBV4-3, the J gene TRBJ1-2; D is unresolved. The V end was cut by 3 bases, the J end by 1 base, with 12 bases between. CDR3 size: 15 residues. Germline values: CDR1 LGHNA, CDR2 YSLEER. CDR3: CASSHDQDGNYGYTF. In DNA, the CDR3 is TGCGCCAGCAGCCACGACCAGGACGGTAACTATGGCTACACCTTC.

This clone is judged medium-sized (0.01 to 0.1%). The V call is TRBV2, the J call TRBJ2-7; D is possibly TRBD2 (5 bases). CDR3 length: 13 amino acids. Trimming stripped 1 base from V and 5 bases from J, with 9 bases between. Germline V gives CDR1 SNHLY, CDR2 FYNNEI. The CDR3 reads CASSEGPRDEQYF. The DNA of the CDR3 is TGTGCCAGCAGTGAAGGGCCGAGGGACGAGCAGTACTTC.

This clone was seen a few times. The chain has TRBV28 and TRBJ1-1; D is uncertain. The V end was cut by 5 bases, the J end by 3 bases, with 13 bases between. Germline V gives CDR1 MDHEN, CDR2 SYDVKM. CDR3 size: 14 residues. In nucleotides, the CDR3 is TGTGCCAGCAGTCCGCCGGGGAGCTACACTGAAGCTTTCTTT. It translates to CASSPPGSYTEAFF.

The chain couples TRBV18 to TRBJ2-5; perhaps TRBD1 as D (6 bases). The J call may be faulty, since TRBJ2-7 better matches the DNA end. The germline V gene encodes CDR1 KGHSH and CDR2 LQKENI. The CDR3 consists of 16 residues. CDR3 amino acids: CASSPQIVAGAYEQYF. CDR3 DNA sequence: TGTGCCAGCTCACCACAAATAGTTGCAGGGGCCTACGAGCAGTACTTC.

V is TRBV7-9 and J is TRBJ2-7; D may be TRBD2 (7 bases). Between the trimmed V and J ends, which lost 5 bases and 2 bases, there was a span of 13 bases. CDR1 and CDR2 from the germline V gene are SEHNR and FQNEAQ (reference sequence). This CDR3 has 14 residues. The CDR3 region has the DNA TGTGCCAGCAGCAGGGCGGGGGCACCCTACGAGCAGTACTTC. It translates to CASSRAGAPYEQYF.

V gene TRBV5-1 combines with J gene TRBJ2-1; 9 positions agree with TRBD1. The trim removed 2 bases at V and 2 bases at J, leaving 2 bases unmatched. The CDR3 totals 15 residues. Germline V lookup: CDR1 SGHRS, CDR2 YFSETQ. DNA for the CDR3: TGCGCCAGCAGCTTCGGACAGGGGCCCTACAATGAGCAGTTCTTC. This encodes CASSFGQGPYNEQFF.